This record looks at one TCR beta chain sequence and its context. The antigen is not known. This specimen belongs to a study of beta chain features in type 1 diabetes. This CDR3 has 16 residues. Trimming took 5 bases from V and 2 from J; bases not matched to a gene: 12. In germline, CDR1 is SEHNR, CDR2 FQNEAQ (reference sequence). All of the isolated RNA was reverse transcribed, so expressed TCRB transcripts were sequenced. Sequenced by immunoSEQ multiplex PCR; TCRdb stores in-frame clones only, minus some. The sample yields around 240,000 clones, 9.6% seen once. Study-level points and caveats: Diminished insertions and augmented deletions at VDJ junctions characterized type 1 diabetes patients.

This rearrangement joins TRBV7-9 to TRBJ2-7; 7 bases map to TRBD2. The specimen was naive CD4+ T cells from blood. This TCR came from a woman younger than 35 in good health. The CDR3 sequence is CASSPRRGGRTYEQYF. CDR3 sequence (DNA): TGTGCCAGCAGCCCCCGGAGGGGAGGGAGAACCTACGAGCAGTACTTC.